The 22 T cell receptor beta chains below come from one sample, sequenced in a study of type 1 regulatory T cells (dated by TCRdb to about 2021). Data came from an Illumina MiSeq. TCRdb trimmed public reads at Q25 via fastp, called clones via MiXCR and kept in-frame beta chains. CDR3 protein duplicates are merged, each entry listing the most common genes and DNA. The sample contains 12,000 to 15,000 distinct CDR3 sequences, roughly an eighth of them found a single time. The ten largest clones add up to 15% of the sample. For these receptors, no antigen is known. What was sequenced was cultured T cells, either the whole culture or a sorted T cell fraction (not recorded which). The receptors stem from a human donor in good health.

This clonotype has at least ten counts. The chain carries TRBV20-1 and TRBJ2-2; the D gene could be TRBD1 or TRBD2 (5 bases each). V was cut by 5 bases and J by 6 bases, with 19 bases left in between. The CDR3 has 15 residues. CDR1 and CDR2 from the germline V gene are DFQATT and SNEGSKA (reference sequence). The CDR3 nucleotides are TGCAGTGCTCGGGACCGTCCTTTGGGGTCCGGGGAGCTGTTTTTT. Its protein product is CSARDRPLGSGELFF.

The sample holds a few counts of this clonotype. V gene TRBV12-3 or TRBV12-4 combines with J gene TRBJ1-1; D perhaps matches TRBD1 (5 bases). CDR3 length equals 12 residues. Trimming took 8 bases from V and 4 from J, leaving 11 bases between them. CDR3 in DNA: TGTGCCAGCGGCCGTGGGACCACTGAAGCTTTCTTT. Protein sequence: CASGRGTTEAFF.

This clonotype has at least ten counts. The CDR3 DNA is TGTGCCAGCAGTTTATGGCTAGCGGGGTCCTACGAGCAGTACTTC. As protein: CASSLWLAGSYEQYF. The chain has TRBV28 and TRBJ2-7; the match to TRBD2 covers 9 bases. Per germline, CDR1 MDHEN and CDR2 SYDVKM. This CDR3 is built from 15 residues. With 0 bases clipped from V and 1 base from J, the junction kept 1 base outside the gene matches. Full variable domain (missing parts from reference TRBV28 and TRBJ2-7): DVKVTQSSRYLVKRTGEKVFLECVQDMDHENMFWYRQDPGLGLRLIYFSYDVKMKEKGDIPEGYSVSREKKERFSLILESASTNQTSMYLCASSLWLAGSYEQYFGPGTRLTVT.

This clonotype has at least ten counts. The V gene is TRBV7-3, the J gene TRBJ2-1; D call uncertain. This CDR3 has 15 amino acids. Trimming shortened V by 5 bases and J by 0 bases, and 11 bases separated the two germline ends. The V gene's germline CDR1 is SGHTA and CDR2 FQGTGA. The CDR3 here is CASSNSPSSYNEQFF. CDR3 DNA sequence: TGTGCCAGCAGCAATAGCCCGAGCTCCTACAATGAGCAGTTCTTC.

This clonotype was counted many times. The rearrangement uses TRBV27 and TRBJ1-1, with TRBD1 matching over 9 bases. Looked up from germline, CDR1 is MNHEY and CDR2 is SMNVEV (reference sequence). V shed 7 bases, J shed 11 bases, and the junction held 17 bases outside the gene matches. The CDR3 is 15 residues long. The DNA for the CDR3 is TGTGCCAGCATGACGCCGGGACAGGGAGGCTCGGTGGCTTTCTTT. It specifies CASMTPGQGGSVAFF.

The chain recombines TRBV20-1 with TRBJ2-5; D is uncertain. The V end lost 5 bases, the J end lost 5 bases, and 18 bases lay between the germline ends. The length of the CDR3 is 14 residues. From germline, CDR1 is DFQATT and CDR2 SNEGSKA (reference sequence). The CDR3 reads CSAGEPRIGETQYF. Here the CDR3 DNA reads TGCAGTGCTGGGGAACCCCGAATAGGGGAGACCCAGTACTTC.

The sample holds many counts of this clonotype. V usage is TRBV6-1 and J usage is TRBJ1-1; D remains ambiguous. CDR3 length: 14 residues. Germline CDR1 reads MNHNS; CDR2 reads SASEGT. V lost 5 bases, J lost 3 bases, and 13 bases lay in between. In DNA form, the CDR3 reads TGTGCCAGCAGTACTACGCGGTCCCACACTGAAGCTTTCTTT. Protein product: CASSTTRSHTEAFF.

This clonotype was picked up a small number of times. The chain has TRBV15 and TRBJ1-5; D is ambiguous. The length of the CDR3 is 13 residues. Germline V lookup: CDR1 LNHNV, CDR2 YYDKDF (reference sequence). With 8 bases removed from V and 1 base from J, the gap between germline ends came to 9 bases. CDR3 amino acids: CATGRHSNQPQHF. CDR3 DNA sequence: TGTGCCACCGGCCGTCACAGCAATCAGCCCCAGCATTTT. Full variable domain (remainder filled in from reference TRBV15 and TRBJ1-5): DAMVIQNPRYQVTQFGKPVTLSCSQTLNHNVMYWYQQKSSQAPKLLFHYYDKDFNNEADTPDNFQSRRPNTSFCFLDIRSPGLGDTAMYLCATGRHSNQPQHFGDGTRLSIL.

This clonotype showed up many times. The CDR3 coding sequence is TGTGCCAGCAGCTCGACGACTAGCGGCAATGAGCAGTTCTTC. Protein product: CASSSTTSGNEQFF. The chain couples TRBV7-6 to TRBJ2-1; TRBD2 aligns across 9 bases. CDR1 and CDR2 (germline): SGHVS, FNYEAQ. The J segment lost 6 bases and the V segment lost 4 bases, leaving 4 bases of the junction unmatched. The CDR3 is 14 residues long.

The genes are TRBV20-1 and TRBJ1-1, with D perhaps TRBD1 (5 bases). The CDR3 runs 13 residues. Germline CDR1 reads DFQATT; CDR2 reads SNEGSKA (reference sequence). Trimming removed 0 bases at V and 8 bases at J, with 13 bases between. Here the CDR3 DNA reads TGCAGTGCTAGAGATGGGGCGGCCCTAGAAGCTTTCTTT. Translation gives CSARDGAALEAFF.

The chain couples TRBV18 to TRBJ1-5; TRBD1 matches at 10 bases. Per germline, CDR1 KGHSH and CDR2 LQKENI. Germline trimming cut 5 bases from V and 2 bases from J; bases unmatched to any gene: 0. This CDR3 has 14 amino acids. As DNA, the CDR3 is TGTGCCAGCTCAGGACAGGGGGGCAATCAGCCCCAGCATTTT. This codes for CASSGQGGNQPQHF.

This clonotype was detected ten times or more. V usage is TRBV7-8 and J usage is TRBJ2-7; D remains unclear. Per the germline V gene, CDR1 is SGHVS and CDR2 is FQNEAQ. Trimming left V 3 bases short and J 0 bases short, with 3 bases between. The CDR3 length is 12 residues. CDR3 coding DNA: TGTGCCAGCAGCTTGAGCTCCTACGAGCAGTACTTC. Its translation is CASSLSSYEQYF.

Of note for this clonotype: An end of the junction does not agree with germline; a read error may underlie this. V and J are TRBV20-1 and TRBJ2-5; 7 bases line up with TRBD1. Germline V CDR1 and CDR2: DFQATT, SNEGSKA (reference sequence). The CDR3 contains 14 residues. The CDR3 is CSARPRTGQEIQYF. In DNA, the CDR3 is TGCAGTGCTAGACCAAGGACAGGCCAAGAGATCCAGTACTTC.

This clonotype was seen at least ten times. CDR3 in DNA: TGTGCCAGCACACAAGGAAGGGGCTCCTACAATGAGCAGTTCTTC. This codes for CASTQGRGSYNEQFF. The chain couples TRBV9 to TRBJ2-1; weak D call: TRBD1 (5 bases). The CDR3 spans 15 residues. Per germline, CDR1 SGDLS and CDR2 YYNGEE. Trimming cost V 6 bases and J 0 bases, with 13 bases left between them.

This clonotype was detected a few times. The chain links TRBV11-1 to TRBJ2-7; D not certain. The germline V gene encodes CDR1 SGHAT and CDR2 FQDESV (reference sequence). Trimming left V 2 bases short and J 3 bases short, with 5 bases between. The CDR3 covers 12 residues. The CDR3 DNA reads TGTGCCAGCAGCTTATACGGCTACGAGCAGTACTTC. It encodes CASSLYGYEQYF.

The chain recombines TRBV12-3 or TRBV12-4 with TRBJ2-3; TRBD2 aligns across 7 bases. V shed 6 bases and J 6 bases; nucleotides not matched to a gene: 9. There are 14 residues in the CDR3. This CDR3 reads CASSLGRAPDTQYF. The CDR3 DNA follows: TGTGCCAGCAGCCTAGGGAGGGCCCCGGATACGCAGTATTTT.

Ten or more counts support this clonotype. This sequence joins TRBV6-1 and TRBJ2-2; 7 nucleotides line up with TRBD2. This CDR3 region has 14 residues. Germline CDR1 MNHNS, CDR2 SASEGT. With 4 bases clipped from V and 6 bases from J, the junction kept 5 bases outside the gene matches. CDR3 protein: CASSGTRGAGELFF. The CDR3 nucleotides read TGTGCCAGCAGTGGGACTAGAGGGGCCGGGGAGCTGTTTTTT.

With regard to this clonotype: One junction end disagrees with the germline gene, perhaps due to a read error. The chain links TRBV5-4 to TRBJ2-5; 13 nucleotides align to TRBD2. CDR1 and CDR2 (germline): SGHNT, YYREEE (reference sequence). CDR3 length: 17 amino acids. As DNA, the CDR3 is TGTGTCAGCAGCTCGCCCGGGACTAGCGGGATTAGAGAGACCCAGTACTTC. Its translation is CVSSSPGTSGIRETQYF.

This clonotype was recorded at least ten times. This chain uses TRBV7-9 with TRBJ2-2, with D perhaps TRBD1 or TRBD2 (5 bases each). CDR1 and CDR2 (germline): SEHNR, FQNEAQ (reference sequence). This CDR3 spans 15 amino acids. Trimming removed 5 bases from V and 0 bases from J, with 10 bases in between. CDR3 amino acids: CASSVGAANTGELFF. As DNA, the CDR3 is TGTGCCAGCAGCGTCGGGGCGGCGAACACCGGGGAGCTGTTTTTT.

This clonotype was seen repeatedly, ten times or more. V usage is TRBV2 and J usage is TRBJ2-1; TRBD2 matches 10 bases. Germline V gene sequence: CDR1 SNHLY, CDR2 FYNNEI. CDR3 length: 14 residues. V dropped 7 bases and J dropped 6; count of bases not matched to a gene: 6. This CDR3 reads CASNLAGVFNEQFF. The CDR3, as DNA: TGTGCCAGCAACCTAGCGGGAGTTTTCAATGAGCAGTTCTTC.

This clonotype was seen a few times. The rearrangement links TRBV7-9 to TRBJ2-1, with 14 bases lining up with TRBD2. Germline trimming cut 5 bases from V and 1 base from J; bases unmatched to any gene: 4. Germline CDR1 reads SEHNR; CDR2 reads FQNEAQ (reference sequence). CDR3 length: 17 residues. This chain's CDR3 is CASSPGTSGRSYNEQFF. The CDR3 DNA sequence: TGTGCCAGCAGCCCAGGGACTAGCGGGAGATCCTACAATGAGCAGTTCTTC. The full variable domain, in which reference TRBV7-9 and TRBJ2-1 provide the parts outside the CDR3, is DTGVSQNPRHKITKRGQNVTFRCDPISEHNRLYWYRQTLGQGPEFLTYFQNEAQLEKSRLLSDRFSAERPKGSFSTLEIQRTEQGDSAMYLCASSPGTSGRSYNEQFFGPGTRLTVL.

The table lists this clonotype with many counts. J is TRBJ1-1 and V is TRBV7-9; 10 bases map to TRBD1. The CDR3 has 14 amino acids. The trim removed 7 bases at V and 5 bases at J, leaving 7 bases unmatched. From germline, CDR1 is SEHNR and CDR2 FQNEAQ (reference sequence). The CDR3: CASIRQGAGTEAFF. The CDR3, as DNA: TGTGCCAGCATTCGACAGGGGGCTGGTACTGAAGCTTTCTTT. The variable domain in full, with the rest retrieved from reference TRBV7-9 and TRBJ1-1, is DTGVSQNPRHKITKRGQNVTFRCDPISEHNRLYWYRQTLGQGPEFLTYFQNEAQLEKSRLLSDRFSAERPKGSFSTLEIQRTEQGDSAMYLCASIRQGAGTEAFFGQGTRLTVV.